A selection of T cell receptor beta chains follows, all from one sample in a study of cytomegalovirus exposure and HLA in healthy donors. Sequenced by immunoSEQ multiplex PCR; TCRdb stores in-frame clones only, minus some. The sample lists 150,000 to 200,000 clones; approximately 71% were seen once. The source material was PBMCs. These receptors were taken from a male donor in good health and CMV-seronegative. The CDR3 runs from the conserved cysteine through the conserved F or W. Fields, in order: clone size, J gene, D gene, CDR3 length, V gene, CDR3 protein, CDR3 DNA. The D gene is left open where the match is weak. Clone size is given for some rows only: seen once, a few or many times, or a class if the clone is expanded.

once	TRBJ2-3	TRBD2	16	TRBV6-5	CASSFRAGGSTDTQYF	TGTGCCAGCAGTTTCCGGGCGGGGGGGAGCACAGATACGCAGTATTTT
few	TRBJ2-6	TRBD1	16	TRBV30	CARAPGGASGANVLTF	TGTGCCCGCGCGCCAGGGGGAGCTTCTGGGGCCAACGTCCTGACTTTC
once	TRBJ1-1	TRBD1	14	TRBV27	CASSLPGGFTEAFF	TGTGCCAGCAGTTTGCCAGGGGGATTTACTGAAGCTTTCTTT
-	TRBJ1-1	-	12	TRBV10-1	CASRRENTEAFF	TGCGCCAGCAGACGGGAGAACACTGAAGCTTTCTTT
-	TRBJ2-1	TRBD2	15	TRBV6-6	CASSGSGSSYNEQFF	TGTGCCAGCAGCGGAAGCGGGAGCTCCTACAATGAGCAGTTCTTC
-	TRBJ2-7	TRBD1	12	TRBV6-6	CASRGDREEQYF	TGTGCCAGCAGGGGGGACAGGGAGGAGCAGTACTTC
-	TRBJ1-2	-	13	TRBV28	CASSPYPVHGYTF	TGTGCCAGCAGTCCCTACCCTGTTCATGGCTACACCTTC
-	TRBJ2-7	TRBD2	13	TRBV6-5	CASSPRLAAEQYF	TGTGCCAGCAGTCCTCGACTAGCGGCTGAGCAGTACTTC
-	TRBJ1-4	TRBD1	13	TRBV27	CASSRTGSEKLFF	TGTGCCAGCAGTCGGACAGGGAGCGAAAAACTGTTTTTT
-	TRBJ2-7	TRBD1	11	TRBV29-1	CSVRGSYEQYF	TGCAGTGTCAGGGGGTCCTACGAGCAGTACTTC
-	TRBJ1-4	-	16	TRBV7-6	CASSLGDFSTNEKLFF	TGTGCCAGCAGCTTAGGAGACTTTTCAACTAATGAAAAACTGTTTTTT
-	TRBJ2-4	TRBD1	16	TRBV5-1	CASSPRLGGTENIQYF	TGCGCCAGCAGCCCACGCCTCGGTGGGACAGAGAACATTCAGTACTTC
-	TRBJ2-1	TRBD2	13	TRBV7-3	CASSLGLADEQFF	TGTGCCAGCAGCTTGGGACTAGCCGATGAGCAGTTCTTC
-	TRBJ1-2	-	15	TRBV4-2	CASSQDSGGRYGYPF	TGTGCCAGCAGCCAAGATTCCGGGGGTCGTTATGGCTACCCCTTC
-	TRBJ2-1	-	14	TRBV28	CASSLFGNYNEQFF	TGTGCCAGCAGTTTATTTGGCAACTACAATGAGCAGTTCTTC
-	TRBJ1-3	TRBD1	18	TRBV19	CASQSIPGQTSSGNTIYF	TGTGCCAGCCAATCAATACCGGGACAGACTTCCTCTGGAAACACCATATATTTT
-	TRBJ1-5	TRBD1	15	TRBV19	CATTGTGGMGQPQHF	TGTGCCACCACTGGGACAGGGGGAATGGGTCAGCCCCAGCATTTT
-	TRBJ2-3	TRBD2	15	TRBV5-4	CASSPGLAGTDTQYF	TGTGCCAGCAGCCCGGGACTAGCGGGCACAGATACGCAGTATTTT
-	TRBJ1-2	TRBD1	17	TRBV19	CASREGGQGISSYGYTF	TGTGCCAGTAGAGAGGGGGGACAGGGAATCTCCTCTTATGGCTACACCTTC
-	TRBJ2-1	-	12	TRBV19	CASSVRGNEQFF	TGTGCCAGTAGTGTTAGAGGCAATGAGCAGTTCTTC
-	TRBJ2-1	TRBD2	17	TRBV7-9	CASSRGLAGVSGDEQFF	TGTGCCAGCAGCCGCGGGCTAGCGGGAGTTTCAGGAGATGAGCAGTTCTTC
few	TRBJ1-3	TRBD1	17	TRBV9	CASSPMLFRGTGNTIYF	TGTGCCAGCAGCCCCATGTTGTTCAGGGGGACTGGAAACACCATATATTTT
-	TRBJ1-2	TRBD1	14	TRBV27	CASKNRGGGYGYTF	TGTGCCAGCAAGAACAGGGGCGGTGGATATGGCTACACCTTC
-	TRBJ2-3	-	13	TRBV27	CASNHGGTDTQYF	TGTGCCAGCAACCACGGTGGCACAGATACGCAGTATTTT
-	TRBJ1-2	TRBD1	16	TRBV4-1	CASSHSPGQGVEGYTF	TGCGCCAGCAGCCACTCACCGGGACAGGGAGTAGAAGGCTACACCTTC
-	TRBJ2-2	-	19	TRBV21-1	CASSKARQGAQLNTGELFF	TGTGCCAGCAGCAAAGCGAGGCAGGGGGCGCAGCTAAACACCGGGGAGCTGTTTTTT
-	TRBJ2-1	-	13	TRBV6-5	CASSYEGGNEQFF	TGTGCCAGCAGTTACGAAGGGGGTAATGAGCAGTTCTTC
-	TRBJ1-3	TRBD1	16	TRBV7-2	CASSQGDPGAGNTIYF	TGTGCCAGCAGCCAGGGGGACCCGGGGGCTGGAAACACCATATATTTT
-	TRBJ2-3	TRBD1	15	TRBV29-1	CSVEVWTGPTDTQYF	TGCAGCGTTGAAGTTTGGACAGGGCCCACAGATACGCAGTATTTT
-	TRBJ1-2	-	16	TRBV12-2	CASRWGDRGMMHGYTF	TGTGCAAGTCGCTGGGGGGACAGGGGGATGATGCATGGCTACACCTTC
-	TRBJ1-1	-	12	TRBV2	CASNARSGEAFF	TGTGCCAGCAACGCCCGTTCGGGTGAAGCTTTCTTT
-	TRBJ2-6	TRBD2	20	TRBV14	CASSQDQSSGRITGANVLTF	TGTGCCAGCAGCCAAGACCAGTCTAGCGGGAGGATTACTGGGGCCAACGTCCTGACTTTC
-	TRBJ2-1	TRBD1	13	TRBV6-4	CASSDSDRGEQFF	TGTGCCAGCAGTGACTCGGACAGGGGTGAGCAGTTCTTC
few	TRBJ2-3	-	15	TRBV6-6	CASRDPGLHIHTQYF	TGTGCCAGCAGGGATCCGGGACTTCATATACATACGCAGTATTTT
-	TRBJ1-1	TRBD1	13	TRBV6-4	CASSADRGLEAFF	TGTGCCAGCAGTGCTGACAGGGGGCTTGAAGCTTTCTTT
-	TRBJ2-1	TRBD1	13	TRBV19	CASRDRVYNEQFF	TGTGCCAGTCGGGACAGGGTATACAATGAGCAGTTCTTC
-	TRBJ2-7	TRBD2	14	TRBV4-2	CASSSRGGSYEQYF	TGTGCCAGCAGCTCACGGGGGGGCTCCTACGAGCAGTACTTC
-	TRBJ2-5	-	16	TRBV9	CASSVDSDWRMETQYF	TGTGCCAGCAGCGTAGATTCGGATTGGCGGATGGAGACCCAGTACTTC
-	TRBJ2-5	TRBD1	15	TRBV7-9	CASSPRTGGYETQYF	TGTGCCAGCAGCCCGAGGACAGGGGGCTATGAGACCCAGTACTTC
-	TRBJ1-5	-	14	TRBV2	CASSRQTSNQPQHF	TGTGCCAGCAGCAGACAGACTAGCAATCAGCCCCAGCATTTT
-	TRBJ2-3	-	15	TRBV25-1	CASRENLDYTDTQYF	TGTGCCAGCAGGGAGAATTTAGACTACACAGATACGCAGTATTTT
-	TRBJ1-1	-	13	TRBV30	CAWSGTGLRGAFF	TGTGCCTGGAGTGGGACCGGGCTCCGGGGGGCTTTCTTT
-	TRBJ1-2	TRBD1	15	TRBV4-1	CASSQATGYSYGYTF	TGCGCCAGCAGCCAAGCGACAGGGTATAGCTATGGCTACACCTTC
-	TRBJ2-7	TRBD1	12	TRBV6-1	CASIGQAYEQYF	TGTGCCAGCATTGGACAGGCCTACGAGCAGTACTTC
-	TRBJ2-7	TRBD2	14	TRBV5-1	CASQTGLAFHEQYF	TGCGCCAGCCAGACGGGACTAGCGTTCCACGAGCAGTACTTC